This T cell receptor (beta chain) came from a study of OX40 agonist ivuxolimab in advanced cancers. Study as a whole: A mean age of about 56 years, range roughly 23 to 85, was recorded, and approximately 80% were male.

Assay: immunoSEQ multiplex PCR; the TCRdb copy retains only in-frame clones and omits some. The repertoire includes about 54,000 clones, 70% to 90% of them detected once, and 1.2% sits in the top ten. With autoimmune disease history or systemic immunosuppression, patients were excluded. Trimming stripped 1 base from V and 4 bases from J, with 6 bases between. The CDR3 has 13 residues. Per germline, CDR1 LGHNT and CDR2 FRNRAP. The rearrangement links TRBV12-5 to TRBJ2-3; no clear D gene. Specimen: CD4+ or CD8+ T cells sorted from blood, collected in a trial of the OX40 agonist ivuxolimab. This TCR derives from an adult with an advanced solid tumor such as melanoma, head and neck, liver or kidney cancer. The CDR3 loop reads CASGLAAADTQYF. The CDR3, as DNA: TGTGCTAGTGGTTTGGCGGCAGCAGATACGCAGTATTTT. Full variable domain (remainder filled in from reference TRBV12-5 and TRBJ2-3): DARVTQTPRHKVTEMGQEVTMRCQPILGHNTVFWYRQTMMQGLELLAYFRNRAPLDDSGMPKDRFSAEMPDATLATLKIQPSEPRDSAVYFCASGLAAADTQYFGPGTRLTVL.